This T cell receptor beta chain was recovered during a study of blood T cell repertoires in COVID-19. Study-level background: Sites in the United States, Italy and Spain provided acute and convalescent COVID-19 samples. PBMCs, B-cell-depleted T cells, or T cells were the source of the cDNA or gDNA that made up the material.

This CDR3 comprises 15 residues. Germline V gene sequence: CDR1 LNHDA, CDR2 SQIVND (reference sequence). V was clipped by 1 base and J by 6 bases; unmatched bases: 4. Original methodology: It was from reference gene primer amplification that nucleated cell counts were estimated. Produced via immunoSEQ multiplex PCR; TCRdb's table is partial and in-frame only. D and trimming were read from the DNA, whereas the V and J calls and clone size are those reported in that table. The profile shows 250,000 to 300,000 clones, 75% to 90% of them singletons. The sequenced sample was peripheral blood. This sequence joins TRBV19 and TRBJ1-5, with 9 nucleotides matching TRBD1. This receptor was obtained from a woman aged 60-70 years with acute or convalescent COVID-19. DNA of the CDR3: TGTGCCAGTAGTATAGGCCCGGGACAGGGTCAGCCCCAGCATTTT. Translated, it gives CASSIGPGQGQPQHF.